These 23 T cell receptor beta chains were sequenced from one sample in a study of blood T cell repertoires in COVID-19. Libraries were prepared by immunoSEQ multiplex PCR; TCRdb keeps only in-frame clonotypes and omits some of them. The sample carries more than 300,000 clones, around 89% recorded once. The sequenced sample consisted of peripheral blood. These receptors all come from a man in his late teens or twenties who had recovered from COVID-19.

J is TRBJ1-1 and V is TRBV5-1, with TRBD1 matching over 10 bases. V trimming: 4 bases; J trimming: 5 bases; junction bases outside the gene matches: 8. The CDR3 contains 15 residues. Germline lookup yields CDR1 SGHRS and CDR2 YFSETQ. The DNA for the CDR3 is TGCGCCAGCAGCGTTCTAGGGACAGGGGAGACTGAAGCTTTCTTT. Encoded protein: CASSVLGTGETEAFF.

The J gene is TRBJ2-7, the V gene TRBV6-6, with no clear D. CDR3 length: 13 amino acids. V gave up 9 bases and J gave up 0 bases, with 12 bases separating them. CDR1 and CDR2 from the germline V gene are MNHNY and SVGAGI (reference sequence). CDR3 sequence reads: CASRPEFSYEQYF. The CDR3 DNA sequence: TGTGCCAGTCGCCCCGAGTTCTCCTACGAGCAGTACTTC.

This chain uses TRBV6-2 or TRBV6-3 with TRBJ1-1; 9 nucleotides align to TRBD1. Per germline, CDR1 MNHEY and CDR2 SVGEGT. The V segment lost 5 bases and the J segment 3 bases; nucleotides outside the gene matches: 7. The length of the CDR3 is 15 residues. CDR3 DNA: TGTGCCAGCAGTGCCCCGGACAGGGGTTACACTGAAGCTTTCTTT. Its protein product is CASSAPDRGYTEAFF.

CDR3 sequence reads: CASSLGGQGAQHF. DNA for the CDR3: TGTGCCAGCAGTCTAGGGGGTCAGGGGGCCCAGCATTTT. This chain uses TRBV7-9 with TRBJ1-5; 7 nucleotides line up with TRBD1. The trim removed 6 bases at V and 11 bases at J, leaving 10 bases unmatched. CDR3 length equals 13 residues. Per the germline V gene, CDR1 is SEHNR and CDR2 is FQNEAQ (reference sequence).

The CDR3 loop is CASSLDRGEQYF. The CDR3 nucleotides read TGTGCCAGCAGCTTAGACAGGGGCGAGCAGTACTTC. V gene TRBV7-2 combines with J gene TRBJ2-7; the match to TRBD1 covers 7 bases. CDR1 and CDR2 from the germline V gene are SGHTA and FQGNSA. CDR3 length: 12 residues. V dropped 1 base and J dropped 6; count of bases not matched to a gene: 0. The entire variable domain, with the rest obtained from reference TRBV7-2 and TRBJ2-7, is as follows: GAGVSQSPSNKVTEKGKDVELRCDPISGHTALYWYRQSLGQGLEFLIYFQGNSAPDKSGLPSDRFSAERTGGSVSTLTIQRTQQEDSAVYLCASSLDRGEQYFGPGTRLTVT.

The genes are TRBV6-2 or TRBV6-3 and TRBJ1-1, with D possibly TRBD1 on 6 matching bases. The CDR3 contains 16 residues. Germline CDR1 and CDR2: MNHEY and SVGEGT. Deletions cut 7 bases from V and 3 bases from J, with 21 bases between. The CDR3 DNA sequence: TGTGCCAGCACCCCTAACCCCTCAAGGGGGTACACTGAAGCTTTCTTT. Residues: CASTPNPSRGYTEAFF.

This clone was seen a few times. At the DNA level, this CDR3 is encoded by other sequences in the same sample as well. The J gene is TRBJ1-2, the V gene TRBV5-1; D unclear. The CDR3 loop spans 14 amino acids. Germline values: CDR1 SGHRS, CDR2 YFSETQ. Trimming cost V 0 bases and J 2 bases, with 8 bases left between them. CDR3 in amino acids: CASSLAPGNYGYTF. CDR3 bases: TGCGCCAGCAGCTTGGCCCCGGGGAACTATGGCTACACCTTC.

The V and J genes are TRBV19 and TRBJ2-3, with 7 bases fitting TRBD1. Germline V gene data show CDR1 as LNHDA and CDR2 as SQIVND (reference sequence). The CDR3 extends over 15 amino acids. V shed 6 bases, J shed 5 bases, and the junction held 11 bases outside the gene matches. In DNA, the CDR3 is TGTGCCAGTAGCAATCCGGGACAGCGCAGAGATACGCAGTATTTT. Translation: CASSNPGQRRDTQYF.

This rearrangement joins TRBV30 to TRBJ2-7, with 11 bases lining up with TRBD2. The CDR3 spans 17 residues. Germline lookup yields CDR1 GTSNPN and CDR2 SVGIG (reference sequence). Germline trimming cut 4 bases from V and 0 bases from J; bases unmatched to any gene: 11. The CDR3: CAWTLGWTSGRSYEQYF. The CDR3 region has the DNA TGTGCCTGGACCCTTGGATGGACTAGCGGGCGCTCCTACGAGCAGTACTTC. Based on the CDR3 plus reference TRBV30 and TRBJ2-7, the full variable domain is SQTIHQWPATLVQPVGSPLSLECTVEGTSNPNLYWYRQAAGRGLQLLFYSVGIGQISSEVPQNLSASRPQDRQFILSSKKLLLSDSGFYLCAWTLGWTSGRSYEQYFGPGTRLTVT.

The chain has TRBV19 and TRBJ1-2; perhaps TRBD1 as D (5 bases). This CDR3 has 15 amino acids. From germline, CDR1 is LNHDA and CDR2 SQIVND (reference sequence). Trimming took off 5 bases at V and 4 bases at J, with 17 bases between the two ends. CDR3 DNA: TGTGCCAGTAGTTTCGGGGACTTTACCCTCTATGGCTACACCTTC. It translates to CASSFGDFTLYGYTF.

The chain combines TRBV18 with TRBJ1-2; D is unresolved. The germline gives CDR1 KGHSH, CDR2 LQKENI. Trimming pared 2 bases from V and 2 bases from J, leaving 6 bases between. The CDR3 totals 13 residues. CDR3 DNA: TGTGCCAGCTCACCAACATCGAACTATGGCTACACCTTC. The encoded protein is CASSPTSNYGYTF.

The chain joins TRBV19 to TRBJ1-1; 7 bases agree with TRBD1. V trimming: 8 bases; J trimming: 0 bases; junction bases outside the gene matches: 3. There are 13 residues in the CDR3. Germline V lookup: CDR1 LNHDA, CDR2 SQIVND (reference sequence). CDR3 sequence reads: CASYRGMNTEAFF. The CDR3 nucleotides read TGTGCCAGTTACAGGGGAATGAACACTGAAGCTTTCTTT.

This clone showed up just once. This chain connects TRBV4-2 to TRBJ1-5; 7 nucleotides match TRBD1. J lost 9 bases, V lost 0 bases, and 11 bases had no gene match. The CDR3 covers 16 residues. Per the germline V gene, CDR1 is LGHNA and CDR2 is YNFKEQ. This chain's CDR3 is CASSQDRSRGDWPQHF. Here the CDR3 DNA reads TGTGCCAGCAGCCAAGATCGGTCCAGGGGGGACTGGCCCCAGCATTTT.

V and J are TRBV7-6 and TRBJ1-3; D remains ambiguous. V lost 1 base, J lost 0 bases, and 10 bases lay in between. The germline V gene encodes CDR1 SGHVS and CDR2 FNYEAQ. CDR3 length: 16 residues. The CDR3 DNA follows: TGTGCCAGCAGCTTAGGAACTTTCATCTCTGGAAACACCATATATTTT. Translation gives CASSLGTFISGNTIYF.

The rearrangement joins TRBV30 to TRBJ2-2, with TRBD1 matching over 9 bases. V was pared by 5 bases and J by 7 bases, with 8 bases of the junction left unmatched. CDR3 length: 14 amino acids. The germline gives CDR1 GTSNPN, CDR2 SVGIG (reference sequence). The CDR3 is CAWAPGTGYGELFF. The CDR3 nucleotides read TGTGCCTGGGCCCCCGGGACAGGGTACGGGGAGCTGTTTTTT.

A few counts support this clone. V is TRBV11-2 and J is TRBJ2-3; 12 nucleotides line up with TRBD2. This CDR3 has 18 amino acids. The junction had 12 bases not matched to a gene; V was cut back by 5 bases and J by 3 bases. Germline loops: CDR1 SGHAT, CDR2 FQNNGV. The CDR3 sequence: CASSVRVGLAGRTDTQYF. As DNA, the CDR3 is TGTGCCAGCAGCGTTAGGGTCGGACTAGCGGGAAGGACAGATACGCAGTATTTT.

The rearrangement links TRBV29-1 to TRBJ2-7, with 8 bases that match TRBD2. Germline CDR1 and CDR2: SQVTM and ANQGSEA. The length of the CDR3 is 14 residues. V dropped 5 bases and J dropped 0; count of bases not matched to a gene: 6. The CDR3 spells CSVSGLESSYEQYF. CDR3 sequence (DNA): TGCAGCGTTTCGGGACTAGAGAGCTCCTACGAGCAGTACTTC.

The V gene is TRBV18, the J gene TRBJ2-5; D perhaps matches TRBD1 (5 bases). The CDR3 covers 14 residues. Germline values: CDR1 KGHSH, CDR2 LQKENI. With 2 bases removed from V and 1 base from J, the gap between germline ends came to 8 bases. The DNA of the CDR3 is TGTGCCAGCTCACCATACACAGGCCAAGAGACCCAGTACTTC. Encoded protein: CASSPYTGQETQYF.

The J gene is TRBJ2-3, the V gene TRBV7-9; D perhaps matches TRBD1 (6 bases). CDR1 and CDR2 from the germline V gene are SEHNR and FQNEAQ (reference sequence). CDR3 size: 16 residues. V was shortened by 5 bases and J by 4 bases, with 19 bases between the two germline ends. The CDR3 DNA is TGTGCCAGCAGCCCAGGGGCAGGGTCAAACCCAGATACGCAGTATTTT. Translating gives CASSPGAGSNPDTQYF.

The genes are TRBV7-9 and TRBJ1-1; weak D call: TRBD1 (5 bases). Deletions cut 3 bases from V and 5 bases from J, with 10 bases between. Germline V CDR1 and CDR2: SEHNR, FQNEAQ (reference sequence). The CDR3 sequence is 13 residues long. CDR3 in DNA: TGTGCCAGCAGCTTGGGGGGGAGTACTGAAGCTTTCTTT. Translated: CASSLGGSTEAFF. Together with reference TRBV7-9 and TRBJ1-1, the CDR3 gives the full variable domain: DTGVSQNPRHKITKRGQNVTFRCDPISEHNRLYWYRQTLGQGPEFLTYFQNEAQLEKSRLLSDRFSAERPKGSFSTLEIQRTEQGDSAMYLCASSLGGSTEAFFGQGTRLTVV.

This chain links TRBV6-5 with TRBJ1-2; D unresolved. The CDR3 is made up of 15 amino acids. From germline, CDR1 is MNHEY and CDR2 SVGAGI. Trimming removed 2 bases at V and 2 bases at J, with 12 bases between. For the CDR3, the DNA is TGTGCCAGCAGTTACAGGTCAACTATGAACTATGGCTACACCTTC. Amino acids: CASSYRSTMNYGYTF.

This rearrangement joins TRBV30 to TRBJ1-3; TRBD1 is a possible D gene (5 bases). The CDR3 runs to 13 residues. Germline-derived CDR1 and CDR2 are GTSNPN and SVGIG (reference sequence). V dropped 0 bases and J dropped 5 bases, with 8 bases sitting between them. The CDR3 coding sequence is TGTGCCTGGAGTGTAGGGACTCGAAACACCATATATTTT. Encoded protein: CAWSVGTRNTIYF.

The rearrangement links TRBV27 to TRBJ1-5; 8 nucleotides line up with TRBD1. V lost 6 bases, J lost 5 bases, and 9 bases stayed unmatched. Germline V gene data show CDR1 as MNHEY and CDR2 as SMNVEV (reference sequence). The CDR3 runs to 15 residues. CDR3: CASSPGTGLYQPQHF. CDR3 nucleotide sequence: TGTGCCAGCAGCCCCGGGACAGGCCTTTATCAGCCCCAGCATTTT.